This entry concerns a single T cell receptor beta chain. V lost 2 bases to trimming and J lost 1 base, with 11 bases between them. Germline lookup yields CDR1 MNHEY and CDR2 SVGAGI. CDR3 length: 15 amino acids. This sample stems from a study of control samples from healthy donors and cancer patients. Sequenced by immunoSEQ multiplex PCR; TCRdb stores in-frame clones only, minus some. The sample carries approximately 170,000 clones, around 91% recorded once. Sample: blood. The rearrangement uses TRBV6-5 and TRBJ1-1, with D uncertain. The source of this sequence is a woman aged 50 to 60 in good health. This CDR3 reads CASSYDFRSNTEAFF. DNA of the CDR3: TGTGCCAGCAGTTACGACTTCAGATCGAACACTGAAGCTTTCTTT.